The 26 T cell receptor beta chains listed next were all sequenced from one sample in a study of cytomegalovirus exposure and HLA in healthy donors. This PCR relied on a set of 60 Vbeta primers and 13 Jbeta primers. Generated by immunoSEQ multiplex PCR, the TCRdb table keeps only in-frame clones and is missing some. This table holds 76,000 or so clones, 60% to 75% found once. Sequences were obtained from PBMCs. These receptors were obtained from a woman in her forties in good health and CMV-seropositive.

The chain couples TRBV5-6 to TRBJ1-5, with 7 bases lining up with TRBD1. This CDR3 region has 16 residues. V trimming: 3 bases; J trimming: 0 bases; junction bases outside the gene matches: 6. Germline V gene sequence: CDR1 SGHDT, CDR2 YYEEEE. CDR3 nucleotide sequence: TGTGCCAGCAGCTATCGGACAGGAGCTAGCAATCAGCCCCAGCATTTT. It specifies CASSYRTGASNQPQHF.

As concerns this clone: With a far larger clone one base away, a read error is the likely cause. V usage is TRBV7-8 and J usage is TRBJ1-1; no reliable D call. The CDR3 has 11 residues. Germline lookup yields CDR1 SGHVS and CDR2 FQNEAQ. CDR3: CARSLVREAFF. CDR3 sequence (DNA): TGTGCCCGCAGCTTAGTCCGGGAAGCTTTCTTT.

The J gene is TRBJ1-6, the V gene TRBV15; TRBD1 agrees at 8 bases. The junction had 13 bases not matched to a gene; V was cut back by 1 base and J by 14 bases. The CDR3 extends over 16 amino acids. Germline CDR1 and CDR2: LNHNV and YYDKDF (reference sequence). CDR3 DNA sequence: TGTGCCACCAGCAGAGGGAAGGGGACAGGAATATATACCCTCCACTTT. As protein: CATSRGKGTGIYTLHF.

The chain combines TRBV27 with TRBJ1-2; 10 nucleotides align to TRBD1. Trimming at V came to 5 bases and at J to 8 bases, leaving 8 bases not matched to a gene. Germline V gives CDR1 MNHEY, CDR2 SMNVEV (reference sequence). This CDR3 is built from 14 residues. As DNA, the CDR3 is TGTGCCAGCAGTACGGACAGGGGGTTCGGAGGCTACACCTTC. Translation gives CASSTDRGFGGYTF.

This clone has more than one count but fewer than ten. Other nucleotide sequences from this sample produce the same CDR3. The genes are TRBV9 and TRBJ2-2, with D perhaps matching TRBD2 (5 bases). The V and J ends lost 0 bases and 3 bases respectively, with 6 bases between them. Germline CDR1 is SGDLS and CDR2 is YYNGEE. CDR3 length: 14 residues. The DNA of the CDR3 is TGTGCCAGCAGCGTAGCGGGGTACACCGGGGAGCTGTTTTTT. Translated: CASSVAGYTGELFF.

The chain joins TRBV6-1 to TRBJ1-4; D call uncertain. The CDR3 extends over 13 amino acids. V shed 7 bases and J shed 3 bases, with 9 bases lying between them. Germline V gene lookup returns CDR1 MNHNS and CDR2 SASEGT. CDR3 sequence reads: CASNPRANEKLFF. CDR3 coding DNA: TGTGCCAGCAATCCGAGGGCTAATGAAAAACTGTTTTTT.

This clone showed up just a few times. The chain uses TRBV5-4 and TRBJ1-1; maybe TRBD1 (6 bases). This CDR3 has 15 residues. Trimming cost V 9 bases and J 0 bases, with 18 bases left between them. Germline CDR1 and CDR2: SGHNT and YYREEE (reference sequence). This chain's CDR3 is CATQWGGQMNTEAFF. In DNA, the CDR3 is TGTGCCACCCAATGGGGGGGCCAGATGAACACTGAAGCTTTCTTT.

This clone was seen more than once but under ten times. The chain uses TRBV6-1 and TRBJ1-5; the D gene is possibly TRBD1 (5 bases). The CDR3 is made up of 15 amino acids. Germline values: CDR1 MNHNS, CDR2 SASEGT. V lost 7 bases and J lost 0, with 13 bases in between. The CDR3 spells CASTHQGYSNQPQHF. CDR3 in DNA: TGTGCCAGCACTCACCAGGGATATAGCAATCAGCCCCAGCATTTT.

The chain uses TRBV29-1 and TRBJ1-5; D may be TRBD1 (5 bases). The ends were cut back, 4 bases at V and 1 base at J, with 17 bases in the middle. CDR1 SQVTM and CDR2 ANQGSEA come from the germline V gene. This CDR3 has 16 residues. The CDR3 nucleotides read TGCAGCGTTGTCGTAGGAGGGACTAGGAGCAATCAGCCCCAGCATTTT. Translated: CSVVVGGTRSNQPQHF.

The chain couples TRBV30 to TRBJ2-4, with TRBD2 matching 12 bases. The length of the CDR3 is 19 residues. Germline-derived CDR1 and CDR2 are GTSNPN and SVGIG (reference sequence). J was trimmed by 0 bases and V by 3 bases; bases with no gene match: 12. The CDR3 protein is CAWRGGLAGIISAKNIQYF. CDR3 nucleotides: TGTGCCTGGAGGGGCGGACTAGCGGGGATCATATCAGCCAAAAACATTCAGTACTTC.

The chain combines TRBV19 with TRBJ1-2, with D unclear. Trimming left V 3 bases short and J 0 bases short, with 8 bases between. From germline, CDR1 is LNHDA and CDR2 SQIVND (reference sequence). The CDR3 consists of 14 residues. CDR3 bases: TGTGCCAGTAGTATTGCAGGCGCTAACTATGGCTACACCTTC. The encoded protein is CASSIAGANYGYTF. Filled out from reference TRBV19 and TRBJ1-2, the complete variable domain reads DGGITQSPKYLFRKEGQNVTLSCEQNLNHDAMYWYRQDPGQGLRLIYYSQIVNDFQKGDIAEGYSVSREKKESFPLTVTSAQKNPTAFYLCASSIAGANYGYTFGSGTRLTVV.

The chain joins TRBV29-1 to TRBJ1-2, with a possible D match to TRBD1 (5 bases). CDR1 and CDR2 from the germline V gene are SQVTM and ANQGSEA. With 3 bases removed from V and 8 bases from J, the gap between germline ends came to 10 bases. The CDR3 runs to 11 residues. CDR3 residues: CSVDRAGGYTF. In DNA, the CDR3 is TGCAGCGTTGACAGGGCTGGAGGCTACACCTTC.

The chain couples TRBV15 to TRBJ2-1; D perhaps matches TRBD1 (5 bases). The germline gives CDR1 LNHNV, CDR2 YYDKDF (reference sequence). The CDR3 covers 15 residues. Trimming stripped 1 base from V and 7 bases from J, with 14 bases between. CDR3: CATSRGGLQANEQFF. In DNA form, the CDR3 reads TGTGCCACCAGCAGAGGGGGCCTTCAGGCGAATGAGCAGTTCTTC.

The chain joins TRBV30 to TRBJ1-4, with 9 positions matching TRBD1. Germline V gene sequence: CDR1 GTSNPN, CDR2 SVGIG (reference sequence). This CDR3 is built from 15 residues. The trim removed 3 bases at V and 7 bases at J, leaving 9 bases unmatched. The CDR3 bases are TGTGCCTGGAGCCCACGAGGACAGGGGAGTGAAAAACTGTTTTTT. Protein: CAWSPRGQGSEKLFF. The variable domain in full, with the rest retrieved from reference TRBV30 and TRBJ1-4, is SQTIHQWPATLVQPVGSPLSLECTVEGTSNPNLYWYRQAAGRGLQLLFYSVGIGQISSEVPQNLSASRPQDRQFILSSKKLLLSDSGFYLCAWSPRGQGSEKLFFGSGTQLSVL.

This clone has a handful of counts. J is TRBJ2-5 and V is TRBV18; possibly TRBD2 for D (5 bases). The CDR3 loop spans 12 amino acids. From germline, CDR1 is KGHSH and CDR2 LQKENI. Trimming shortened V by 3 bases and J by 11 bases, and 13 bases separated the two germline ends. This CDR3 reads CASSPAGTGQYF. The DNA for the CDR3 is TGTGCCAGCTCACCTGCGGGTACGGGGCAGTACTTC. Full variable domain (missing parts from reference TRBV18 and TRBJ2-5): NAGVMQNPRHLVRRRGQEARLRCSPMKGHSHVYWYRQLPEEGLKFMVYLQKENIIDESGMPKERFSAEFPKEGPSILRIQQVVRGDSAAYFCASSPAGTGQYFGPGTRLLVL.

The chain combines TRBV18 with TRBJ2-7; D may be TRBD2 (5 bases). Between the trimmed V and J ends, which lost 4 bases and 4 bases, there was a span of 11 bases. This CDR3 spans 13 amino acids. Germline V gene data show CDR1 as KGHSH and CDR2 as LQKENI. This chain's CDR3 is CASSHSGGYEQYF. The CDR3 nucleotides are TGTGCCAGCTCACACTCAGGAGGTTACGAGCAGTACTTC.

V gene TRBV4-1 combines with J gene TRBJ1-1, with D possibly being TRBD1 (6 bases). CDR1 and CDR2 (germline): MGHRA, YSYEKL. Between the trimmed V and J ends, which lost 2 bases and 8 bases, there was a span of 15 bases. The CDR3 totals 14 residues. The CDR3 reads CASSQQQGSSEAFF. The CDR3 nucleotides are TGCGCCAGCAGCCAACAACAGGGCTCGTCGGAAGCTTTCTTT.

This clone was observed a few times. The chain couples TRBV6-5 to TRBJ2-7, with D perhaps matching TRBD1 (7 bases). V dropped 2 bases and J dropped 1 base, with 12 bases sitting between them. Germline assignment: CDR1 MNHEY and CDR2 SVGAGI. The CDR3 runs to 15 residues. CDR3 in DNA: TGTGCCAGCAGTTACGGCCAGGGGGGTTCCTACGAGCAGTACTTC. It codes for CASSYGQGGSYEQYF.

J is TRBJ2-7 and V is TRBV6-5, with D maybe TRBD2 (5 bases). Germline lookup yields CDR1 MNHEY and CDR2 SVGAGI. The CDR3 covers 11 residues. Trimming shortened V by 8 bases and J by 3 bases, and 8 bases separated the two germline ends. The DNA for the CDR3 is TGTGCCAGCGGACGGGACTACGAGCAGTACTTC. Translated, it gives CASGRDYEQYF.

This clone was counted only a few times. CDR3: CASSLAIETQYF. In DNA, the CDR3 is TGCGCCAGCAGCCTTGCGATAGAGACCCAGTACTTC. This chain connects TRBV5-1 to TRBJ2-5; D gene uncertain. The CDR3 is 12 amino acids. Deletions cut 4 bases from V and 4 bases from J, with 8 bases between. Germline CDR1 is SGHRS and CDR2 is YFSETQ.

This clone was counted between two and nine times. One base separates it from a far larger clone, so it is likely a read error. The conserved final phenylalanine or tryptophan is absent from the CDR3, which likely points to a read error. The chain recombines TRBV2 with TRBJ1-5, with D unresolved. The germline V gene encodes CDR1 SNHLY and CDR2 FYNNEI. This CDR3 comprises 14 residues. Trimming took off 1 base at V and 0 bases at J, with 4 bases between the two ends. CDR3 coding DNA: TGTGCCAGCAGTGAAGGAGGTAGCAATCAGCCCCAGCATGTT. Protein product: CASSEGGSNQPQHV.

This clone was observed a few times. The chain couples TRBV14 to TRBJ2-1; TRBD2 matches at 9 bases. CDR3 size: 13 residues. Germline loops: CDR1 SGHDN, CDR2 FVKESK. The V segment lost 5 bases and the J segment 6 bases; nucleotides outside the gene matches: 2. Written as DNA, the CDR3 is TGTGCCAGCAGCAATAGCGGGGGCAATGAGCAGTTCTTC. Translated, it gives CASSNSGGNEQFF.

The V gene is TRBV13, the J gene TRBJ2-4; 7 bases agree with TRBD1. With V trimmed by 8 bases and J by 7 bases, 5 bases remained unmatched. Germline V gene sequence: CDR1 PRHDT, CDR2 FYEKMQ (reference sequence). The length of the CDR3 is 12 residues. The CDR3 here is CASGLRGNIQYF. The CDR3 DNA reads TGTGCCAGCGGACTCAGGGGGAACATTCAGTACTTC.

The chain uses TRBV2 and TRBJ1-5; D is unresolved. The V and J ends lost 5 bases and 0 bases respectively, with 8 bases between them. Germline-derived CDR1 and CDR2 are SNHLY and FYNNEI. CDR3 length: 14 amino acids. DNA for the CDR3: TGTGCCAGCAGTCGAGGCTATAGCAATCAGCCCCAGCATTTT. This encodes CASSRGYSNQPQHF. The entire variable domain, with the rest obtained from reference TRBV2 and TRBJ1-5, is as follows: EPEVTQTPSHQVTQMGQEVILRCVPISNHLYFYWYRQILGQKVEFLVSFYNNEISEKSEIFDDQFSVERPDGSNFTLKIRSTKLEDSAMYFCASSRGYSNQPQHFGDGTRLSIL.

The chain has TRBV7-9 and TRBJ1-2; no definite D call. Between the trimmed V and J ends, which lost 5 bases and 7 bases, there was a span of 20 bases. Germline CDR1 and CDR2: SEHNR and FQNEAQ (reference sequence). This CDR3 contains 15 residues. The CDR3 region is CASSQAPPSTAGYTF. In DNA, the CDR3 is TGTGCCAGCAGCCAGGCCCCGCCCTCGACCGCTGGCTACACCTTC.

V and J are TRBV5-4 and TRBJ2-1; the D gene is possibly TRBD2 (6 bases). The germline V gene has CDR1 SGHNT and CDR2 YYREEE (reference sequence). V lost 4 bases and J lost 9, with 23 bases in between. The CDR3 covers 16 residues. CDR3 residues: CASSPERAGGVGEQFF. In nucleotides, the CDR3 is TGTGCCAGCAGCCCCGAGCGAGCGGGTGGGGTCGGTGAGCAGTTCTTC.